A single TCR beta chain is shown here with its context. This entry is derived from a study of blood T cell repertoires in COVID-19. Study information: The United States, Italy and Spain provided the acute and convalescent COVID-19 samples.

In the authors' methods: Nucleated cell number was recorded as an estimate derived from reference gene primer amplification. The protocol was immunoSEQ multiplex PCR, while the TCRdb copy is restricted to in-frame clones and leaves out a portion. The V and J calls and clone size were taken over from that table, and D and trimming were inferred from the DNA. Counted here are about 300,000 clones, approximately 89% occurring once; the ten biggest clones make up 6.9%. The sample was peripheral blood. The sequence derives from a woman aged 25 to 39 who had recovered from COVID-19.

CDR3 amino acids: CASSLEGGTEAFF. The CDR3 DNA sequence: TGCGCCAGCAGCTTGGAGGGGGGGACTGAAGCTTTCTTT. The rearrangement joins TRBV5-1 to TRBJ1-1; D might be TRBD1 (6 bases). V gave up 0 bases and J gave up 5 bases, with 8 bases separating them. Germline V CDR1 and CDR2: SGHRS, YFSETQ. This CDR3 is built from 13 residues. The whole variable domain, remainder taken from reference TRBV5-1 and TRBJ1-1, is KAGVTQTPRYLIKTRGQQVTLSCSPISGHRSVSWYQQTPGQGLQFLFEYFSETQRNKGNFPGRFSGRQFSNSRSEMNVSTLELGDSALYLCASSLEGGTEAFFGQGTRLTVV.